Sequencing of this T cell receptor (beta chain) was carried out in a study of cytomegalovirus exposure and HLA in healthy donors. Background on the study: The 100 to 150 validation repertoires matched the 500 to 750 first-cohort repertoires in platform, a later analysis reported.

Profiling relied on immunoSEQ multiplex PCR, and the TCRdb table lists in-frame clones only, not all of them. The sample includes around 93,000 clones, 85% of them seen just once. While the first cohort had some 700 subjects, the donors belonged to the separate validation cohort of over a hundred subjects. Trimming cost V 4 bases and J 6 bases, with 13 bases left between them. The CDR3 is 14 amino acids. Germline CDR1 SGHRS, CDR2 YFSETQ. Material for sequencing was PBMCs. The receptor's source is a man between 18 and 35 years old in good health and CMV-seropositive. The chain recombines TRBV5-1 with TRBJ1-4; weak D call: TRBD1 (5 bases). Here the CDR3 reads CASSLTGGDEKLFF. The DNA for the CDR3 is TGCGCCAGCAGCCTCACGGGGGGAGATGAAAAACTGTTTTTT. The full variable domain, its missing parts supplied by reference TRBV5-1 and TRBJ1-4, is KAGVTQTPRYLIKTRGQQVTLSCSPISGHRSVSWYQQTPGQGLQFLFEYFSETQRNKGNFPGRFSGRQFSNSRSEMNVSTLELGDSALYLCASSLTGGDEKLFFGSGTQLSVL.